The next 2 T cell receptor beta chains were all read from a single sample in a study of identical twins. TCRdb reprocessed the 5' RACE reads with MiXCR, giving one entry per CDR3 protein. The profile shows over 200,000 distinct CDR3 sequences, approximately 9% of them singletons. Input material: memory (CD45RO+) T cells sorted from blood. These receptors were collected from a woman aged 18-35 years in good health.

The sample holds a few counts of this clonotype. The gene calls are TRBV6-2 or TRBV6-3 and TRBJ2-2, with 13 bases matching TRBD2. J gave up 8 bases and V 6 bases, and 9 bases lay outside the gene matches. The CDR3 length is 16 residues. Per germline, CDR1 MNHEY and CDR2 SVGEGT. The CDR3 loop reads CASSTGTSGTEGELFF. The CDR3 DNA reads as TGTGCCAGCAGCACCGGGACTAGCGGGACGGAAGGGGAGCTGTTTTTT.

The chain has TRBV11-2 and TRBJ2-3, with TRBD2 as a possible D gene (6 bases). Trimming removed 5 bases from V and 4 bases from J, with 13 bases in between. The CDR3 has 14 amino acids. CDR1 and CDR2 (germline): SGHAT, FQNNGV. CDR3 sequence (DNA): TGTGCCAGCAGCCCAGGGAGGCCGCCAGATACGCAGTATTTT. Protein: CASSPGRPPDTQYF.